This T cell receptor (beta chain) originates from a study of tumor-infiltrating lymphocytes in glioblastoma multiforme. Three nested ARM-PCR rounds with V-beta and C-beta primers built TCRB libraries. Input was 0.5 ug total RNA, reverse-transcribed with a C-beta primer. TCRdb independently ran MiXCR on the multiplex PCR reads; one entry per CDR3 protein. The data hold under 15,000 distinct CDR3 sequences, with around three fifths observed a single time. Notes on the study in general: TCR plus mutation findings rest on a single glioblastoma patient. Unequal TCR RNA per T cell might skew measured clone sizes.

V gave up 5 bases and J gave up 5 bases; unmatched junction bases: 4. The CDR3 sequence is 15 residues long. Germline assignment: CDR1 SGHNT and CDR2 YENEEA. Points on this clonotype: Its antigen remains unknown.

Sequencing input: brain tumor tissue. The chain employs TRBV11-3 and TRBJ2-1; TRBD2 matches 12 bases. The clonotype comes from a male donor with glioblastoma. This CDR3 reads CASSLGLAGDNEQFF. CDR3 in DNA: TGTGCCAGCAGCCTGGGACTAGCGGGCGACAATGAGCAGTTCTTC.